This TCR beta chain was documented in a study of blood T cells in healthy people across ages. Overall study results and limits: Changes in expanded clonotypes were possibly confounded, as the CMV status of donors was unknown. Observed TCR beta diversity per million T cells went down as age went up. This fall followed a roughly linear course with age. Whereas aged donors had fewer naive CD4+ cells, long-lived donors had more of them and higher diversity.

This clonotype showed up many times. Its antigen is unknown. V shed 7 bases and J shed 6 bases, with 15 bases lying between them. Germline CDR1 is MNHEY and CDR2 is SVGEGT. The CDR3 extends over 13 amino acids. For the second PCR, which ran for about 6 to 12 cycles, a sample-barcoded 5' primer and a J-beta primer mix were used. TCRdb re-called the 5' RACE reads through MiXCR, storing one row per CDR3 protein. The table includes around 900,000 distinct CDR3 sequences, about 30% detected once. Sequencing was done on a sample of blood. The chain employs TRBV6-2 or TRBV6-3 and TRBJ1-2; D unclear. This TCR derives from a woman older than 75 in good health. The CDR3 bases are TGTGCCAGCACCCCGCGGAGGGAAGATGGCTACACCTTC. It is translated as CASTPRREDGYTF.